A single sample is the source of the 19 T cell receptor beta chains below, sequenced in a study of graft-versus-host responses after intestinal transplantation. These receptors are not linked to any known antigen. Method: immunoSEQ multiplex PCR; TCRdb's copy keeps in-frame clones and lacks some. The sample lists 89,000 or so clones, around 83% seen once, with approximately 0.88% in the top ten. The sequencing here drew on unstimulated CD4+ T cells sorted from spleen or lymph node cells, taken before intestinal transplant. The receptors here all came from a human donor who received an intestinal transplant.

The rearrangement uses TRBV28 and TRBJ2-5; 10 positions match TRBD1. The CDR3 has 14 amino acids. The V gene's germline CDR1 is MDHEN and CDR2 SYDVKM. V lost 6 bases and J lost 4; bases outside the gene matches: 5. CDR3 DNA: TGTGCCAGCAGCCGGACAGGGGGGCGAGAGACCCAGTACTTC. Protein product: CASSRTGGRETQYF. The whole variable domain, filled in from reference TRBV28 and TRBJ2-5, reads DVKVTQSSRYLVKRTGEKVFLECVQDMDHENMFWYRQDPGLGLRLIYFSYDVKMKEKGDIPEGYSVSREKKERFSLILESASTNQTSMYLCASSRTGGRETQYFGPGTRLLVL.

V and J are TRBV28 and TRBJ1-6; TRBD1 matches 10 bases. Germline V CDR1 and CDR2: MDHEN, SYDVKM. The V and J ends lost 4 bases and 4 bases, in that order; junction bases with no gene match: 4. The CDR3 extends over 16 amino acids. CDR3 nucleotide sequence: TGTGCCAGCAGTTCCGGGACAGGGGTTTATAATTCACCCCTCCACTTT. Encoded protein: CASSSGTGVYNSPLHF.

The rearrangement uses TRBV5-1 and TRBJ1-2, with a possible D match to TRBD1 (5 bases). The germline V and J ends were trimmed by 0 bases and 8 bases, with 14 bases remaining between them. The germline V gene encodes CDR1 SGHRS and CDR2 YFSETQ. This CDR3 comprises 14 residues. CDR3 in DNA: TGCGCCAGCAGCTTGGGTTCCGGGGGGTCCGGCTACACCTTC. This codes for CASSLGSGGSGYTF.

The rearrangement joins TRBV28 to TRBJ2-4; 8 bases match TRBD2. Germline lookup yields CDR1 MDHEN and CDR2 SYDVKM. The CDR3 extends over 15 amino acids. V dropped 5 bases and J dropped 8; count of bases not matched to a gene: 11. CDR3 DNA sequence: TGTGCCAGCAGTCCTGGGGGAGCGGGGGAGGACATTCAGTACTTC. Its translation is CASSPGGAGEDIQYF.

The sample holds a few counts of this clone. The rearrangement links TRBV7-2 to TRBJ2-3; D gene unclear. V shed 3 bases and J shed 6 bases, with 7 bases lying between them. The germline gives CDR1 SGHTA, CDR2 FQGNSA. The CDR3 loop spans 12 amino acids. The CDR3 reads CASSLAADTQYF. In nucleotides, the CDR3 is TGTGCCAGCAGCTTGGCGGCTGATACGCAGTATTTT.

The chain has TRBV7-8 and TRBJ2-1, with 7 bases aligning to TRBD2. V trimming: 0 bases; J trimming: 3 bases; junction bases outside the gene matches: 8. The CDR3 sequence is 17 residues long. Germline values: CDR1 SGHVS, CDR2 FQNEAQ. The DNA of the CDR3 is TGTGCCAGCAGCTTAGCGGGGGGGATAGAACACTACAATGAGCAGTTCTTC. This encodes CASSLAGGIEHYNEQFF.

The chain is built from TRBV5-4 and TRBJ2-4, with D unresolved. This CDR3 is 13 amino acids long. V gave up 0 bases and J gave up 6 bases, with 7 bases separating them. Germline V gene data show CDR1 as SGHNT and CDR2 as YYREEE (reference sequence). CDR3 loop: CASSLDSGNIQYF. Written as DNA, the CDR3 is TGTGCCAGCAGCTTGGACAGTGGAAACATTCAGTACTTC.

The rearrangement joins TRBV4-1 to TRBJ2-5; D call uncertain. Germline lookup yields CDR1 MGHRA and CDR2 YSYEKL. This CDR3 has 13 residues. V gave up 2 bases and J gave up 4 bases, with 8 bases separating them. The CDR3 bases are TGCGCCAGCAGCCAATCAGATCCAGAGACCCAGTACTTC. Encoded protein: CASSQSDPETQYF.

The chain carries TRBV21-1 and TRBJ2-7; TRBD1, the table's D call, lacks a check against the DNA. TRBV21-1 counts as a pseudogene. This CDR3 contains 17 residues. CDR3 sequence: CASSKKDIEKGGDEQYF. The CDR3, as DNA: TGTGCCAGCAGCAAAAAAGACATAGAGAAAGGGGGCGACGAGCAGTACTTC.

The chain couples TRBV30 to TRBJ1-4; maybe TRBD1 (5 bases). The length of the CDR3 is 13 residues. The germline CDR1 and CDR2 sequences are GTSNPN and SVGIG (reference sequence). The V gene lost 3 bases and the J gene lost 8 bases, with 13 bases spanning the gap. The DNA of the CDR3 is TGTGCCTGGAGCAAAAGGGGAGGCGAAAAACTGTTTTTT. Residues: CAWSKRGGEKLFF.

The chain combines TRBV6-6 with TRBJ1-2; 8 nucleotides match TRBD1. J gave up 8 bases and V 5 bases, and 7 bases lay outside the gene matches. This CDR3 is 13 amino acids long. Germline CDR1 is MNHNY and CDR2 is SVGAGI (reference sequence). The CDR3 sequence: CASSPDRVNGYTF. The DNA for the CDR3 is TGTGCCAGCAGTCCGGACAGGGTTAACGGCTACACCTTC.

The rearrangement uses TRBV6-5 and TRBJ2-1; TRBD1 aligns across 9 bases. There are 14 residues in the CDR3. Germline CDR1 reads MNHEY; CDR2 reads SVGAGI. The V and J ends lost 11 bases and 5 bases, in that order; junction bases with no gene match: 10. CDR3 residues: CALPQGQGNNEQFF. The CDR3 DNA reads TGTGCCCTCCCCCAGGGACAGGGCAACAATGAGCAGTTCTTC.

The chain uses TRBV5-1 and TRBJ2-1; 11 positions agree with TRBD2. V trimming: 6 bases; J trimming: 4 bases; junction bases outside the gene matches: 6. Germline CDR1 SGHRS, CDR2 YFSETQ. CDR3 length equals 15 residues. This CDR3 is CASNIAGGPYNEQFF. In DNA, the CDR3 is TGCGCCAGCAACATAGCGGGAGGGCCGTACAATGAGCAGTTCTTC.

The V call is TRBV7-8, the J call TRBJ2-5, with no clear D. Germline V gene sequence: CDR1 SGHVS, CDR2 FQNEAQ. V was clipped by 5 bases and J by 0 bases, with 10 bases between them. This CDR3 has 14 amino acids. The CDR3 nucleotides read TGTGCCAGCAGCCAGACCACAGACCAAGAGACCCAGTACTTC. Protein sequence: CASSQTTDQETQYF.

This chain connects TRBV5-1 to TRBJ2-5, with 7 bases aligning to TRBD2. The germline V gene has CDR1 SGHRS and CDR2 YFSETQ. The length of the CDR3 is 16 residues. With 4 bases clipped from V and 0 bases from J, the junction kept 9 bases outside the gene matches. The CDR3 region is CASSPQPSGNQETQYF. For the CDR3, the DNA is TGCGCCAGCAGCCCCCAGCCTAGCGGAAACCAAGAGACCCAGTACTTC.

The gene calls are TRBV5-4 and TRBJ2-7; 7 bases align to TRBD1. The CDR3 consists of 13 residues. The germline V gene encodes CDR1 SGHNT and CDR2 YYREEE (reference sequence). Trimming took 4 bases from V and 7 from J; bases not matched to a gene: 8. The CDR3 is CASSVQGVGEQYF. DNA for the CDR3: TGTGCCAGCAGCGTCCAGGGGGTGGGAGAGCAGTACTTC.

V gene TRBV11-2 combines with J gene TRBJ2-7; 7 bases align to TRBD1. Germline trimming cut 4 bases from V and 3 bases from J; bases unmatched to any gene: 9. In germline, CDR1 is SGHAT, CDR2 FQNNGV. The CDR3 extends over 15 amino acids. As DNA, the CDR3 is TGTGCCAGCAGCTCACGAGGGGGCGCAGGCTACGAGCAGTACTTC. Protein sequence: CASSSRGGAGYEQYF.

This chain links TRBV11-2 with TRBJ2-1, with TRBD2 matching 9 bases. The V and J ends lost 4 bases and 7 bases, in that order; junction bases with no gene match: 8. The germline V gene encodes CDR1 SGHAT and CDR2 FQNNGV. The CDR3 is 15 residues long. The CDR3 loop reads CASSSSGTSRNEQFF. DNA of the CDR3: TGTGCCAGCAGCTCATCCGGGACTAGCAGGAATGAGCAGTTCTTC.

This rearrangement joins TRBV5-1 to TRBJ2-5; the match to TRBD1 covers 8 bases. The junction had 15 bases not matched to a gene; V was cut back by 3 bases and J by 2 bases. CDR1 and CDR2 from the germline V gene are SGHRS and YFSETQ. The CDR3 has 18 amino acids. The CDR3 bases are TGCGCCAGCAGCTGGGGCACCGCAGGGGGCGGTTTACAAGAGACCCAGTACTTC. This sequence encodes CASSWGTAGGGLQETQYF.